The clone carrying this T cell receptor (beta chain) was found once. The antigen is unknown. CD4+CD127+ cells were sorted as the conventional CD4 T cells. The data were obtained in a study of B cell selection in AIRE deficiency. The J segment lost 4 bases and the V segment lost 6 bases, leaving 4 bases of the junction unmatched. Germline CDR1 reads SNHLY; CDR2 reads FYNNEI. The CDR3 contains 15 residues. General study results and limits: Tconv and Treg cells from AIRE-deficient patients resembled healthy donors in TCRBV usage, CDR3 length and diversity.

Libraries were prepared by immunoSEQ multiplex PCR; TCRdb keeps only in-frame clonotypes and omits some of them. Of 20,000 to 25,000 clones listed, around 97% are singletons. The chain uses TRBV2 and TRBJ2-1; 12 positions match TRBD2. Input material: conventional CD4+ T cells sorted from PBMCs. This sequence originates from a human donor with AIRE deficiency. The CDR3 protein is CASRGLAGSYNEQFF. The CDR3 DNA reads TGTGCCAGCAGGGGACTAGCGGGCTCATACAATGAGCAGTTCTTC. The variable domain in full, with the rest retrieved from reference TRBV2 and TRBJ2-1, is EPEVTQTPSHQVTQMGQEVILRCVPISNHLYFYWYRQILGQKVEFLVSFYNNEISEKSEIFDDQFSVERPDGSNFTLKIRSTKLEDSAMYFCASRGLAGSYNEQFFGPGTRLTVL.